This section outlines one T cell receptor beta chain sequence together with its context. Treatment: around 19 received Ad26.COV2.S at low or high dose, single or two shots; about 5 received placebo; per-sample allocation not given. Day 63 following the first vaccine or placebo injection was when the samples were taken. The CDR3 sequence is 15 residues long. The V gene lost 2 bases and the J gene lost 2 bases, with 12 bases spanning the gap. Germline CDR1 reads KGHSH; CDR2 reads LQKENI. The source of the sample is a study of Ad26.COV2.S vaccination and SARS-CoV-2 variants. The protocol was immunoSEQ multiplex PCR, while the TCRdb copy is restricted to in-frame clones and leaves out a portion. The data show around 310,000 clones, roughly 88% seen once.

The sequence was collected from a person aged 18 to 65 who received the Ad26.COV2.S COVID-19 vaccine or a placebo. The sequenced sample was peripheral blood, obtained in a trial of Ad26.COV2.S vaccine versus placebo. V is TRBV18 and J is TRBJ1-2, with D hard to call. CDR3 bases: TGTGCCAGCTCACCATCGGGCGTTTTCAACTATGGCTACACCTTC. Protein product: CASSPSGVFNYGYTF. Based on the CDR3 plus reference TRBV18 and TRBJ1-2, the full variable domain is NAGVMQNPRHLVRRRGQEARLRCSPMKGHSHVYWYRQLPEEGLKFMVYLQKENIIDESGMPKERFSAEFPKEGPSILRIQQVVRGDSAAYFCASSPSGVFNYGYTFGSGTRLTVV.